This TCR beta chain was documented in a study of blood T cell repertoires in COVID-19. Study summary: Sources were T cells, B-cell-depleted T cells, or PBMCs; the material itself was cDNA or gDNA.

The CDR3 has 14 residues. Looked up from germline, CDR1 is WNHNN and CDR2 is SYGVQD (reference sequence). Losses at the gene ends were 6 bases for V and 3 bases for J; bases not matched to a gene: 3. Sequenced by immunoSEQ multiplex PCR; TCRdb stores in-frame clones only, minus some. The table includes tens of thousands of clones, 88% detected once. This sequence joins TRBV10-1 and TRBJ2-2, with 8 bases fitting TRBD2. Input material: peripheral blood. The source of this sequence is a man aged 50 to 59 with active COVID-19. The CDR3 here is CASSPGRDTGELFF. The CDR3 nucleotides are TGCGCCAGCAGCCCCGGGAGGGACACCGGGGAGCTGTTTTTT.